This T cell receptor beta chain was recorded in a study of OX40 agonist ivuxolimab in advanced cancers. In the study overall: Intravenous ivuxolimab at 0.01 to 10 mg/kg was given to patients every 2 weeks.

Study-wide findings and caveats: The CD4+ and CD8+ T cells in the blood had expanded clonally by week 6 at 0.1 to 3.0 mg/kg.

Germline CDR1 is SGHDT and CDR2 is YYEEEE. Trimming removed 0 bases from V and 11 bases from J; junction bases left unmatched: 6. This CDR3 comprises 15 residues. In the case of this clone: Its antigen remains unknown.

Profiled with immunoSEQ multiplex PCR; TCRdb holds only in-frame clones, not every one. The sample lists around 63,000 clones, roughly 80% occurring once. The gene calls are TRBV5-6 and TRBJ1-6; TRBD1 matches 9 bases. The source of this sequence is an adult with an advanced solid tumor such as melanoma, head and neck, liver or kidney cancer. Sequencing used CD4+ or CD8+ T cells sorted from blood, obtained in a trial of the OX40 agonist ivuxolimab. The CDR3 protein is CASSLGDREMAPLHF. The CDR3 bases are TGTGCCAGCAGCTTGGGGGACAGGGAGATGGCACCCCTCCACTTT.